This T cell receptor beta chain was recorded in a study of cytomegalovirus exposure and HLA in healthy donors. Findings of the study overall: Reportedly, HLA-A and HLA-B alleles of most subjects were accurately predicted from TCR beta.

The PCR made use of 60 Vbeta and 13 Jbeta primers. The protocol was immunoSEQ multiplex PCR, while the TCRdb copy is restricted to in-frame clones and leaves out a portion. Among around 170,000 clones listed, roughly 75% were seen once. With respect to this clone: Its antigen is still unknown.

This clonotype was obtained from a woman between 50 and 59 years old in good health and CMV-seropositive. The sample was PBMCs.

The CDR3 reads CASRRQGSYEQYF. The CDR3 DNA reads as TGTGCCAGCAGGAGACAGGGTTCCTACGAGCAGTACTTC. This chain joins TRBV2 and TRBJ2-7; 7 nucleotides line up with TRBD1. This CDR3 has 13 residues. Losses at the gene ends were 6 bases for V and 1 base for J; bases not matched to a gene: 3. Germline-derived CDR1 and CDR2 are SNHLY and FYNNEI.